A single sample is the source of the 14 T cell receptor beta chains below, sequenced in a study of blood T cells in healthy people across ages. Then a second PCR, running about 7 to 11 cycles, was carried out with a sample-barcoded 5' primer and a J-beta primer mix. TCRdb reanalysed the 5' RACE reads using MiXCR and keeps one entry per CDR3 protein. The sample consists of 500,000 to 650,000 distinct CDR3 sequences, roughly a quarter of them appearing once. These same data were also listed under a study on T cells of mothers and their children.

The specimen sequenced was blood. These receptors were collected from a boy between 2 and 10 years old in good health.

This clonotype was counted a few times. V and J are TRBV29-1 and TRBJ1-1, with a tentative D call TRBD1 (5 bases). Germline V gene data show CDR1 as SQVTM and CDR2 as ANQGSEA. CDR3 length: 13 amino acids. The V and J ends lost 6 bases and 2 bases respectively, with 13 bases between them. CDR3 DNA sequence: TGCAGCGTCCCAGGGATAGTAAACACTGAAGCTTTCTTT. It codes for CSVPGIVNTEAFF. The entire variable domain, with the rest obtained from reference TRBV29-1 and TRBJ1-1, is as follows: SAVISQKPSRDICQRGTSLTIQCQVDSQVTMMFWYRQQPGQSLTLIATANQGSEATYESGFVIDKFPISRPNLTFSTLTVSNMSPEDSSIYLCSVPGIVNTEAFFGQGTRLTVV.

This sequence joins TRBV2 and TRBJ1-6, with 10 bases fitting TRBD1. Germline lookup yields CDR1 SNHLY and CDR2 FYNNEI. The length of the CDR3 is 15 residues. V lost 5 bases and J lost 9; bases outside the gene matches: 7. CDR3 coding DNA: TGTGCCAGCAGTCCCCGGACAGGGGGGGGTTCACCCCTCCACTTT. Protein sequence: CASSPRTGGGSPLHF.

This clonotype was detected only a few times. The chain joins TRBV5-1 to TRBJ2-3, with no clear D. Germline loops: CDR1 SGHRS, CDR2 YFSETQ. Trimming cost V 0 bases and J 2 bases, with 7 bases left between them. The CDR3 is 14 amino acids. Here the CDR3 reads CASSLGYFTDTQYF. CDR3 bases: TGCGCCAGCAGCTTGGGCTACTTCACAGATACGCAGTATTTT.

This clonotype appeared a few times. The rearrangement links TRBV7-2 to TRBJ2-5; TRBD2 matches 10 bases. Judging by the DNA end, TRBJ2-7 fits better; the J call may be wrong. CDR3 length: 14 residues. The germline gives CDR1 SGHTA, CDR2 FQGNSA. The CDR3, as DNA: TGTGCCAGCAGCTATCGGACTAGCGGCCCCGAGCAGTACTTC. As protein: CASSYRTSGPEQYF.

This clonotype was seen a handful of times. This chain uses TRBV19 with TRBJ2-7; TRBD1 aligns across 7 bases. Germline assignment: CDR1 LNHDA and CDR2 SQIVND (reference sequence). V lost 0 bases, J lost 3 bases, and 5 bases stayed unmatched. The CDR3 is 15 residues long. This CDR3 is CASSIDPRGNYEQYF. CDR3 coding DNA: TGTGCCAGTAGTATAGACCCCAGGGGGAACTACGAGCAGTACTTC.

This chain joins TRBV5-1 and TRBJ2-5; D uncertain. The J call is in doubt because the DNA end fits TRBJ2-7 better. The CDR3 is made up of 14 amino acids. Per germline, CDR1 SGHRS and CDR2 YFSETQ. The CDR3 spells CASSHSEFTYEQYF. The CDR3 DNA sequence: TGCGCCAGCAGCCACTCCGAGTTCACCTACGAGCAGTACTTC.

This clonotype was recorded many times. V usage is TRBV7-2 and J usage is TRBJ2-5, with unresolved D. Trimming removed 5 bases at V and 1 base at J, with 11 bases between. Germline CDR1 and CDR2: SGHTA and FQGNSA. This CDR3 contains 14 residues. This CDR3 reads CASSPSRTQETQYF. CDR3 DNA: TGTGCCAGCAGCCCCAGTCGGACCCAAGAGACCCAGTACTTC. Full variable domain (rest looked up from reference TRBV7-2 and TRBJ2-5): GAGVSQSPSNKVTEKGKDVELRCDPISGHTALYWYRQSLGQGLEFLIYFQGNSAPDKSGLPSDRFSAERTGGSVSTLTIQRTQQEDSAVYLCASSPSRTQETQYFGPGTRLLVL.

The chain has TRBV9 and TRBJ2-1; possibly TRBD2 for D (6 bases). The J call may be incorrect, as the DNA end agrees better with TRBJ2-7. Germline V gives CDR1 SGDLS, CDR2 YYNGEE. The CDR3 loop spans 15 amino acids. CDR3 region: CASSVSVGGGDEQYF. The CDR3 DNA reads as TGTGCCAGCAGCGTATCCGTGGGGGGAGGCGACGAGCAGTACTTC.

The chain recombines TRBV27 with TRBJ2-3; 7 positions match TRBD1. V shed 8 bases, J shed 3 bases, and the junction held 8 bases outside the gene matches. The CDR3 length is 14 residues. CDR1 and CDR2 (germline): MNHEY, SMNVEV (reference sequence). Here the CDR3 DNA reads TGTGCCAGCTACCGGGACAGAAAAACAGATACGCAGTATTTT. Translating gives CASYRDRKTDTQYF.

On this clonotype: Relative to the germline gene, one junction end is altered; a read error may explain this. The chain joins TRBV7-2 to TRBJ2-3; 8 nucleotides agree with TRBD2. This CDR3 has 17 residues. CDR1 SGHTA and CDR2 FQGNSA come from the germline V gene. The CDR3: CASSLGAGAASTDTQCF. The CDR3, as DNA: TGTGCCAGCAGCTTAGGAGCGGGAGCCGCTAGCACAGATACGCAGTGTTTT.

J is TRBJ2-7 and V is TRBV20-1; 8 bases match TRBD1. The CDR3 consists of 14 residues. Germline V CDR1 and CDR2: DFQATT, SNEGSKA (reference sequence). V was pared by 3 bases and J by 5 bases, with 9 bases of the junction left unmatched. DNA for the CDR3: TGCAGTGCTAGGAGACAGGGGAATCAGGACGAGCAGTACTTC. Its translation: CSARRQGNQDEQYF.

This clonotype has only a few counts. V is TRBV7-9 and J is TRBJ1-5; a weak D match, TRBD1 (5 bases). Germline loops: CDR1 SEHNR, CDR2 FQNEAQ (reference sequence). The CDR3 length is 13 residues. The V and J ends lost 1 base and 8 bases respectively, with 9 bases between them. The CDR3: CASSLGGPKPQHF. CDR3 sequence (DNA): TGTGCCAGCAGCTTAGGGGGCCCAAAGCCCCAGCATTTT.

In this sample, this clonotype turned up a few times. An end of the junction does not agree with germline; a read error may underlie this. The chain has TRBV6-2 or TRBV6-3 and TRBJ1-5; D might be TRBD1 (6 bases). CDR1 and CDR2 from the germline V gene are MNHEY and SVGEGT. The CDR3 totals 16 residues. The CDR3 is CASSYVYRQANQPQHF. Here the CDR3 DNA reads TGTGCCAGCAGCTACGTATATCGACAGGCGAATCAGCCCCAGCATTTC.

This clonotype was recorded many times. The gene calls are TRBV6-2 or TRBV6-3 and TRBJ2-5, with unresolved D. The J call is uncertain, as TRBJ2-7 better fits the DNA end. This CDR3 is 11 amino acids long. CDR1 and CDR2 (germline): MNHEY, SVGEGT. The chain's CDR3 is CASSYRDEQYF. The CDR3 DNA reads TGTGCCAGCAGTTACCGGGACGAGCAGTACTTC.